This T cell receptor (beta chain) originates from a study of T cells in Graves' hyperthyroidism and ophthalmopathy. The CDR3 has 18 residues. V shed 5 bases and J 0 bases; nucleotides not matched to a gene: 14. CDR1 DFQATT and CDR2 SNEGSKA come from the germline V gene (reference sequence). This clonotype has only a few counts. Regions amplified from RNA transcripts were the TCR beta CDR3 regions. The HTBI primer set was used in a first-round RT-PCR of the TCR CDR3. TCRdb independently ran MiXCR on the multiplex PCR reads; one entry per CDR3 protein. The sample yields around 600,000 distinct CDR3 sequences, roughly 15% seen once.

Sequenced: blood. The chain is built from TRBV20-1 and TRBJ2-2; 8 nucleotides match TRBD2. This sequence originates from a woman aged 45-65 years with Graves' ophthalmopathy. In nucleotides, the CDR3 is TGCAGTGCTGGTAGTAGGTCTAGCGGGTTAGCGAACACCGGGGAGCTGTTTTTT. This sequence encodes CSAGSRSSGLANTGELFF.